The TCR beta chain described here comes from a study of cytomegalovirus exposure and HLA in healthy donors (dated by TCRdb to about 2017). At the level of the whole study: According to an earlier analysis of 587 of the donors, 150 million to 200 million T cells yielded 95 million to 140 million unique TCR beta sequences and 276 Gb of sequence data. Donor age, sex, ethnicity and CMV serostatus were collected together with the repertoire data. The T cell repertoires of 666 subjects were profiled by immunosequencing and related to cytomegalovirus serostatus. Both class I and class II loci were covered by HLA typing, at four-digit resolution. Typing coverage differed by locus: A, B, C, DRB1 and DQB1 were typed in roughly 620-630 donors, DQA1 in approximately 520, DPA1 in around 610, and DPB1 in approximately 450. A later analysis re-analyzed previously published TCR beta repertoires from 660 or so donors and added high-resolution HLA genotyping to study TCR occurrence patterns. Roughly 300 gigabases of sequencing data and tens of millions of unique TCR sequences were included in an early release covering several hundred HLA-typed donors. A handful of DR-DQ haplotypes were treated as single units for association and clustering because of strong linkage in the cohort. To decide whether each TCR beta V gene segment behaved as functional or pseudogenic, an earlier analysis of approximately 600 of the donors relied on high-throughput TCR beta sequencing. The aim of the study was to test whether cataloging public T cell receptors could identify signatures of past pathogen exposure. In the later analysis, no new phenotypic data were used to find candidate immune exposures; instead, reliance was placed on TCR beta sequences and their occurrence across donors. Of the roughly 390 genotyped donors, less than 90% were placed in the genetic ancestry cluster associated with self-reported Caucasian donors. Among around 400 genotyped donors of the cohort, an average of about 220,000 unique TCR beta nucleotide sequences was sequenced per donor, of which 15% to 20% were non-productive. Genome-wide SNP genotypes for about 60% of the 666 donors were used in a later genetic analysis, which treated that subset as a discovery cohort. High-throughput TCR immunosequencing, statistical association of individual TCRs with disease status, and machine learning were combined to predict cytomegalovirus infection status. Besides the first cohort of roughly 640 subjects, a separate validation cohort made up of around 120 different subjects was used. Every discovery cohort repertoire had been produced on one sequencing platform.

From the germline V gene, CDR1 is SGHAT and CDR2 is FQNNGV. V is cut back by 5 bases and J by 7 bases, with 8 bases in the junction unmatched. The CDR3 covers 14 residues, taking in both the cysteine and the phenylalanine. Just the 42-base CDR3 DNA is kept, in frame starting at base 1. As regards this clone: Its antigen is currently not known. No per-base quality is available; no much larger clone lies one base away.

The cohort comprised around 700 healthy bone marrow donors. At the time of sampling, all cohort members were nominally healthy, though unrecorded immune exposures were likely present. The donor tested CMV seronegative and was one of the 352 seronegative cohort members. Every donor gave a peripheral blood sample, and the peripheral blood mononuclear cells from that sample were used for TCR beta sequencing. Genomic DNA was extracted from the blood cell samples with the Qiagen DNeasy Blood Extraction Kit. Library prep was done by the immunoSEQ multiplex PCR assay. For the multiplex PCR, a mixture combining 60 forward primers for TCR Vbeta segments and 13 reverse primers for TCR Jbeta segments was used. The CDR3 region of rearranged TCR beta genes was amplified from genomic DNA by a multiplex PCR assay. The amplified TCR beta libraries were sequenced on the Illumina HiSeq System as 87-base-pair reads. Processing in the source paper ran as follows. In a later analysis, approximately 74 million unique TCR beta chains were counted across the approximately 620 repertoires, and approximately 11 million of these chains were shared by at least two donors. A nearest-neighbor algorithm error-corrected the raw reads and collapsed the reads into unique sequences, merging closely related sequences to remove PCR and sequencing errors. CDR3 sequences were aligned to IMGT reference sequences to assign V, D and J gene segments. Each retained sequence needed at least a six-nucleotide match to both a V gene segment and a J gene segment. A rearrangement was called productive if the CDR3 had no stop codons and remained in frame with V and J, and every other rearrangement was called non-productive. CDR3 was defined according to IMGT convention as the region running from the second conserved V-encoded cysteine to the conserved J-encoded phenylalanine. The earlier analysis of approximately 500 of the donors excluded sequences that lacked an unambiguous match to a single V gene segment. An earlier analysis of 587 of the donors called V segments functional above 56.7% productive rearrangements and segregating when the between-donor standard deviation exceeded 5%. To diagnose cytomegalovirus status from the catalog of TCR beta chain sequences, a statistical classification framework was built. V and J gene assignment, in a later analysis, came from comparing TCR nucleotide sequences with IMGT/GENE-DB human TR gene sequences. In a later analysis, CDR3 sequences and most-parsimonious VDJ recombination scenarios were assigned using the TCRdist pipeline. In a later analysis, each TCR beta chain was defined by its CDR3 amino acid sequence together with its V-gene family, and reads without a unique V-gene family were excluded. As a way to deal with suspected cross-contamination and a sequencing artifact, a later analysis dropped 500 to 700 nucleotide sequences that were highly shared and had low generation probability. In a later analysis, a clonal expansion index for each public chain was calculated from normalized within-repertoire ranks of inferred template counts. In a later analysis, generation probabilities were computed using a VDJ recombination model fitted to out-of-frame rearrangements, and the results were checked against IGoR. A later analysis scored TCR-TCR, TCR-HLA and TCR-CMV co-occurrence with hypergeometric tests, applying a repertoire-size bias correction to TCR pairs. A later analysis estimated false discovery rates by permuting HLA or CMV assignments 20 times. In a later analysis, co-occurring TCRs were grouped with DBSCAN, and TCRdist sequence similarity was added when clustering was performed within HLA-allele-positive subsets. Repertoires with fewer than 30,000 or more than 120,000 public chains, plus five repertoires with anomalous nucleotide sharing, were excluded from co-occurrence clustering. TCRdb retrieved this table from immuneACCESS and kept in-frame rearrangements only. Not all clones are present; in checked studies, unresolved V genes account for under half, and no reason is known for the remainder. The V and J calls and clone size come from that table; D and trimming were worked out from the DNA. This sample has under 200,000 clones in its table, and about 71% of those were observed once. The ten largest clonotypes hold approximately 2.8% of the sample.

Broad study findings and their caveats: About 17 rarely observed V segments, including chromosome 9 orphons, were excluded from the earlier analysis of about 610 of the donors because counts were too low. A later analysis found that most CMV-associated TCR beta chains appeared HLA-restricted, with HLA associations seemingly driven largely by CMV exposure. A later analysis found that HLA-associated TCR beta chains were more clonally expanded and had lower generation probabilities than equally common non-associated chains. Strong co-occurrence of HLA alleles, especially DR and DQ, made assigning TCR associations to individual alleles difficult. It was suggested by the authors that the approach could potentially be generalized to other disease states and immunological phenotypes. A further reported finding was that TCR beta sequences accurately predicted the HLA-A and HLA-B alleles for most subjects in the first cohort. The 87-base-pair reads could not distinguish some IMGT-functional V segments, including TRBV6-2 and TRBV6-3, so those segments were excluded. Presence/absence analyses assumed roughly uniform sequencing depth across donors, an assumption that may not hold. According to a later genetic analysis, donors in an Asian-associated ancestry cluster had fewer N-insertions in productive TCRs than the roughly 700-donor mean. In a later analysis, the rate of TCR association differed among HLA loci, with DRB1 alleles having the most associated TCRs and HLA-C alleles having the fewest. In vitro tests confirmed that a few of the cytomegalovirus-associated TCR beta chains recognize cytomegalovirus antigens. Because HLA typing was missing for some donors at each locus, association tests included only the typed subset. In both the original and validation cohorts, the classifier was reported to diagnose cytomegalovirus status with high specificity and sensitivity. Only TCR beta chains were sequenced in this cohort, and the absence of alpha or paired-chain data limited detectable features. At a false discovery rate of 0.05, a later analysis linked some 17,000 TCR beta sequences to specific HLA alleles. The study listed 150 to 200 TCR beta chains as associated with cytomegalovirus. A later genetic analysis associated a missense DCLRE1C variant with V-gene and J-gene trimming of TCR beta chains, and an independent cohort replicated the association. According to a later analysis, parvovirus B19, influenza, CMV and Epstein-Barr virus appeared linked to several top co-occurrence clusters. A cluster of highly shared sequence variants was judged likely to represent a technical artifact of the sequencing pipeline. Most TCR sequences were observed very rarely across donors, whereas some public TCRs were present in many individuals. Broadly in line with IMGT annotations, most TCR beta V segments showed up in productive rearrangements about 87% or about 30% of the time in an earlier analysis of 587 of the donors. Correlated functional status among segregating V segments might reflect linkage disequilibrium, but an unknown experimental factor could not be ruled out. For the cohort, immune exposure information was limited to CMV serostatus.

Material for sequencing was PBMCs. The TCR comes from a woman aged 25 to 39 in good health and CMV-seronegative. The V and J genes are TRBV11-2 and TRBJ2-1; 7 middle bases align to TRBD1. The DNA reads as follows: TGTGCCAGCAGCCCCTCGACAGGGTTGAATGAGCAGTTCTTC. This yields the protein CASSPSTGLNEQFF.